A selection of T cell receptor beta chains follows, all from one sample in a study of cytomegalovirus exposure and HLA in healthy donors. Measured with immunoSEQ multiplex PCR; TCRdb has only the in-frame clones, and not every one. Of roughly 130,000 clones in the sample, approximately 80% were seen once. The specimen was PBMCs. All receptors come from a woman aged 40 to 55 in good health and CMV-seronegative. Each CDR3 is given with its conserved first and last residue. Each record gives: D gene, J gene, V gene, clone size, CDR3 DNA, CDR3 protein. D genes are given only for firm matches. Rows may omit the clone size; those that give it use once, few, many or a size class.

TRBD2 TRBJ2-1 TRBV12-5 once TGTGCTAGTCAGACTAGCGGGAGCAATGAGCAGTTCTTC CASQTSGSNEQFF
TRBD1 TRBJ1-5 TRBV12-5 NA TGTGCTAGTGGGAAGACAGGGTCCGGGCAGCCCCAGCATTTT CASGKTGSGQPQHF
NA TRBJ1-2 TRBV19 NA TGTGCCAGTAGTATCCGTCGGGGCACCTTC CASSIRRGTF
NA TRBJ1-3 TRBV29-1 NA TGCAGCGGCATACAGGGTGGAGGAAACACCATATATTTT CSGIQGGGNTIYF
TRBD2 TRBJ2-7 TRBV27 many TGTGCCGGACTAGCGGGCTCCTACGAGCAGTACTTC CAGLAGSYEQYF
TRBD1 TRBJ1-6 TRBV14 NA TGTGCCAGCAGCCAAGGCAGGACAGGGAATTCACCCCTCCACTTT CASSQGRTGNSPLHF
TRBD2 TRBJ2-1 TRBV6-6 NA TGTGCCAGCAGTTCAACGACTAGCGCCGCCCACAATGAGCAGTTCTTC CASSSTTSAAHNEQFF
TRBD2 TRBJ2-5 TRBV5-1 few TGCGCCAGCAGCCCGATGACTAGCGGGGGGCGGGAGACCCAGTACTTC CASSPMTSGGRETQYF
TRBD2 TRBJ2-4 TRBV19 NA TGTGCCAGTAGTATAGTAACTAGCGGGGGGTACATTCAGTACTTC CASSIVTSGGYIQYF
NA TRBJ2-7 TRBV29-1 NA TGCAGCGTCGCTATCTCCTACGAGCAGTACTTC CSVAISYEQYF
NA TRBJ2-2 TRBV28 NA TGTGCCAGCACCTTATGGGGCTCCACCGGGGAGCTGTTTTTT CASTLWGSTGELFF
NA TRBJ1-1 TRBV12-5 few TGTGCTAGTGGTTCAACTACTGAAGCTTTCTTT CASGSTTEAFF
NA TRBJ1-1 TRBV4-3 few TGCGCCAGCAGCCAAGAGAGACACTACACTGAAGCTTTCTTT CASSQERHYTEAFF
TRBD2 TRBJ2-7 TRBV2 NA TGTGCCAGCAGTCCTAGGACTAGCGGAAACTACGAGCAGTACTTC CASSPRTSGNYEQYF
NA TRBJ2-3 TRBV5-6 NA TGTGCCAGCAGCTTGGGACCCCAAGGAGCAGATACGCAGTATTTT CASSLGPQGADTQYF
TRBD1 TRBJ1-6 TRBV6-5 NA TGTGCCAGCAGACAGGGGACCGATTCACCCCTCCACTTT CASRQGTDSPLHF
NA TRBJ2-3 TRBV15 NA TGTGCCACCAGCAGGGGGGGTGGTCCAGCGGGCATCACAGATACGCAGTATTTT CATSRGGGPAGITDTQYF
NA TRBJ1-5 TRBV19 few TGTGCCAGTAGTATAAACTCAGGGGATCAGCCCCAGCATTTT CASSINSGDQPQHF
TRBD2 TRBJ2-7 TRBV5-5 few TGTGCCAGCAGCTCCTCATCTAGCGGGGCTTTGTACGAGCAGTACTTC CASSSSSSGALYEQYF
TRBD1 TRBJ1-5 TRBV7-8 NA TGTGCCAGCAGCGCGGACAGGGGCCCTAGTCAGCCCCAGCATTTT CASSADRGPSQPQHF